The clone carrying this TCR beta chain was seen repeatedly, ten times or more. Its antigen is not identified. The data originate from a study of identical twins. Study findings and constraints: There is a chance that invariant MAIT and iNKT cells partially muddied zero-insertion analyses.

cDNA molecules carried unique molecular identifiers, and template switching added a universal primer site. One entry per CDR3 protein, called by TCRdb with MiXCR from the 5' RACE reads. The table has 240,000 or so distinct CDR3 sequences, 5.5% to 8% seen once; the top ten hold 3% to 4%. The CDR3 sequence is 16 residues long. With 1 base clipped from V and 3 bases from J, the junction kept 4 bases outside the gene matches. Germline V lookup: CDR1 MGHRA, CDR2 YSYEKL. These data also formed part of another study, on yellow fever vaccine responses in identical twins.

This clonotype originated in a woman aged 18-29 years in good health. Sequences were obtained from memory (CD45RO+) T cells sorted from blood. The V and J genes are TRBV4-1 and TRBJ2-7; 12 positions agree with TRBD2. This chain's CDR3 is CASSQGLAGGIYEQYF. The CDR3 DNA sequence: TGCGCCAGCAGCCAAGGCCTAGCGGGAGGGATCTACGAGCAGTACTTC.